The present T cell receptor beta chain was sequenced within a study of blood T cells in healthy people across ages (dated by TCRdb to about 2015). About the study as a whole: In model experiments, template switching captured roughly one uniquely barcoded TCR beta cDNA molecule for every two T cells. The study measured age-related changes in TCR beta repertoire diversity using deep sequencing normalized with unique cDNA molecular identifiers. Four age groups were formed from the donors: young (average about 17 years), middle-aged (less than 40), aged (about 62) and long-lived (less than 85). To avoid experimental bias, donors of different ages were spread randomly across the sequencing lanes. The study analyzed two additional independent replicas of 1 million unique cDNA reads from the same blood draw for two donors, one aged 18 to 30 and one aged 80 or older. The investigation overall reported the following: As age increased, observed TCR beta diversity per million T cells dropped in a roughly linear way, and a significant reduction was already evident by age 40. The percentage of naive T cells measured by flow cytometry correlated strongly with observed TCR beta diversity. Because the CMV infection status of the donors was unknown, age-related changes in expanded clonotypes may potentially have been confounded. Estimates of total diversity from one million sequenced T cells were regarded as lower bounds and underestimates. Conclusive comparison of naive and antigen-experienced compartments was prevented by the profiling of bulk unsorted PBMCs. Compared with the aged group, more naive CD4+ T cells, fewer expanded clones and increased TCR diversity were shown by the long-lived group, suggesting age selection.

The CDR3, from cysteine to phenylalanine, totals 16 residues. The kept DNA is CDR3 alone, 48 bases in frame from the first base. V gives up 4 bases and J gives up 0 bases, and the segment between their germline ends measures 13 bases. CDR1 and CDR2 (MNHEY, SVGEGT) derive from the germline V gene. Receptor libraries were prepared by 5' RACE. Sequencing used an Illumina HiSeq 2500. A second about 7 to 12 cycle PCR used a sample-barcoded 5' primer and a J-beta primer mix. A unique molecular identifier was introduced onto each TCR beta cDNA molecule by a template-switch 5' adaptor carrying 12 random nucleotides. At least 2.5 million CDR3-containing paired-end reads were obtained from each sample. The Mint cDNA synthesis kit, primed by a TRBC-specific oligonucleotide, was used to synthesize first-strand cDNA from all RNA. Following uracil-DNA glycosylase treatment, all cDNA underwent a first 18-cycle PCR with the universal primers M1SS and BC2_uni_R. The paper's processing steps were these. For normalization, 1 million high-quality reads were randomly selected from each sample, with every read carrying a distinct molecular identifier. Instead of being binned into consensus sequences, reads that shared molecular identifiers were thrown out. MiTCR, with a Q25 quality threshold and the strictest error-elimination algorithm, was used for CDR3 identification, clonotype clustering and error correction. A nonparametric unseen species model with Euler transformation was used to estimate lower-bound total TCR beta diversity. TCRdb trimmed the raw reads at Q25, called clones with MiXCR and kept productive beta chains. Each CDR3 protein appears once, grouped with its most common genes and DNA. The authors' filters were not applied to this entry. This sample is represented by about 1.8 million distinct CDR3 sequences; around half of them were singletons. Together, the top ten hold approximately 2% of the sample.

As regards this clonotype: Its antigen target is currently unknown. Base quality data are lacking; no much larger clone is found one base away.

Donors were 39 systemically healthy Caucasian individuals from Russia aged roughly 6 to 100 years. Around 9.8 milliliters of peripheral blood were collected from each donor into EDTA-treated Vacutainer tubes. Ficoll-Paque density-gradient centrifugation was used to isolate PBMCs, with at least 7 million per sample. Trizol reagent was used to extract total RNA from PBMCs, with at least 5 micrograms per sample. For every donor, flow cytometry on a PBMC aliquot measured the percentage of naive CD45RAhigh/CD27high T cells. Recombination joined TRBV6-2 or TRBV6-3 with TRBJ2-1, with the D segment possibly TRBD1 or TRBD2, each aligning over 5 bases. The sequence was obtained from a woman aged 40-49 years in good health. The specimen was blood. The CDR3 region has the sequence CASSSPGRNSYNEQFF. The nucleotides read TGTGCCAGCAGTTCCCCGGGACGGAACTCCTACAATGAGCAGTTCTTC.